This T cell receptor (beta chain) was captured in a study of cytomegalovirus exposure and HLA in healthy donors. Notes on the study in general: In vitro work confirmed that three CMV-associated chains recognize CMV antigens. The study flagged roughly 160 TCR beta chains as cytomegalovirus-associated.

Data came from immunoSEQ multiplex PCR; TCRdb stores just in-frame clones and leaves some out. This sample carries around 140,000 clones, 80% to 90% of them seen once, and the ten largest clones take 0.95% to 1.5%. The CDR3 loop spans 13 amino acids. Germline assignment: CDR1 MNHEY and CDR2 SVGAGI. Trimming stripped 2 bases from V and 4 bases from J, with 9 bases between. As concerns this clone: Its specificity is unknown.

Sequencing was performed on PBMCs. The TCR comes from a young woman in good health and CMV-seronegative. This chain joins TRBV6-5 and TRBJ2-7; no firm D call. For the CDR3, the DNA is TGTGCCAGCAGTTACAACAGCCGATACGAGCAGTACTTC. This sequence encodes CASSYNSRYEQYF.